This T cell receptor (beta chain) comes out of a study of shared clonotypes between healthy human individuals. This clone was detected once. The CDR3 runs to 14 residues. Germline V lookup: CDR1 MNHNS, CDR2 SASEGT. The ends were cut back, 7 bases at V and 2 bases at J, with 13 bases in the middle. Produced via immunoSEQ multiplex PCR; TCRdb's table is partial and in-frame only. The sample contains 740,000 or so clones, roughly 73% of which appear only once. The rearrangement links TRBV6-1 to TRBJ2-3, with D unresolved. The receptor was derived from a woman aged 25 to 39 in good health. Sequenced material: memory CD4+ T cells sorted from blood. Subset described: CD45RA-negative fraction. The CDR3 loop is CASTLPDPTDTQYF. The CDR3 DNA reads TGTGCCAGCACTCTCCCAGACCCCACAGATACGCAGTATTTT.